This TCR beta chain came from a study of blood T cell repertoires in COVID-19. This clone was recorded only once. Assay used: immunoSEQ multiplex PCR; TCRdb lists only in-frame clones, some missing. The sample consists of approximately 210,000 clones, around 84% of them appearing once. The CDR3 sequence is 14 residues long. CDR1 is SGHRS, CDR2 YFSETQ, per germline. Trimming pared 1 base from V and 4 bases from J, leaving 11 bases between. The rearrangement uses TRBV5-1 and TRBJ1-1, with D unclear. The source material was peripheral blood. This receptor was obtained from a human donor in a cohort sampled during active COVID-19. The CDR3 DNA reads TGCGCCAGCAGCTTGAACACCGTGGCCACTGAAGCTTTCTTT. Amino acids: CASSLNTVATEAFF.